The 26 T cell receptor beta chains below all came from one sample that was sequenced in a study of blood T cells in healthy people across ages (dated by TCRdb to the mid-2010s). The receptor library was made with 5' RACE. TCRdb shows the sequencer as Illumina HiSeq 2500. The second PCR ran for about 7 to 11 cycles and used a J-beta primer mix along with a sample-barcoded 5' primer. The public reads were run again by TCRdb, first through fastp at Q25 and then through MiXCR, and only productive beta chains were kept. Each CDR3 protein gets just one entry, which takes the most common genes and DNA from the rows behind it. This sample is represented by more than 1,000,000 distinct CDR3 sequences; under 30% of them were singletons. About 0.8% of the sample comes from the top ten. The same sample was also used in a study of T cells of mothers and their children.

Sequencing was carried out using blood. These receptors were taken from a girl aged 2 to 10 in good health.

The rearrangement uses TRBV3-1 and TRBJ2-5; D call uncertain. The tail of the sequence fits TRBJ2-7 better, so the J call may be wrong. The CDR3 consists of 14 residues. The germline V gene encodes CDR1 LGHDT and CDR2 YNNKEL (reference sequence). The chain's CDR3 is CASSQELSLHEQYF. The CDR3 DNA sequence: TGTGCCAGCAGCCAAGAATTAAGCCTTCACGAGCAGTACTTC.

V usage is TRBV7-8 and J usage is TRBJ1-6; possible D gene TRBD1, 5 bases. CDR1 is SGHVS, CDR2 FQNEAQ, per germline. V was pared by 6 bases and J by 9 bases, with 15 bases between. This CDR3 is built from 14 residues. CDR3 region: CASSHGAEASPLHF. The CDR3 coding sequence is TGTGCCAGCAGTCACGGGGCAGAAGCTTCACCCCTCCACTTT.

The genes are TRBV12-3 or TRBV12-4 and TRBJ1-5; 9 positions agree with TRBD1. V shed 6 bases, J shed 7 bases, and the junction held 10 bases outside the gene matches. The CDR3 consists of 15 residues. The CDR3 here is CASSPDRGLRQPQHF. For the CDR3, the DNA is TGTGCCAGCAGCCCCGACAGGGGGTTGAGGCAGCCCCAGCATTTT.

The chain employs TRBV11-2 and TRBJ2-5, with TRBD1 identical over 11 bases. Unmatched junction bases numbered 7, after V lost 8 bases and J lost 5 bases. The germline V gene has CDR1 SGHAT and CDR2 FQNNGV. The CDR3 has 14 residues. CDR3 amino acids: CASGGGQGGETQYF. Written as DNA, the CDR3 is TGTGCCAGCGGGGGGGGACAGGGGGGTGAGACCCAGTACTTC.

This clonotype has more than one count but fewer than ten. J is TRBJ2-5 and V is TRBV4-1; 11 positions match TRBD2. The germline CDR1 and CDR2 sequences are MGHRA and YSYEKL. There are 17 residues in the CDR3. The ends lost 4 bases at V and 2 bases at J; junction bases unmatched: 9. This CDR3 reads CASSRSGTSGHQETQYF. The CDR3 DNA sequence: TGCGCCAGCAGCCGTTCGGGGACTAGCGGCCATCAAGAGACCCAGTACTTC.

The chain recombines TRBV7-3 with TRBJ2-1; 13 bases fit TRBD2. V lost 5 bases to trimming and J lost 7 bases; unmatched junction nucleotides: 14. Germline loops: CDR1 SGHTA, CDR2 FQGTGA. This CDR3 comprises 18 residues. CDR3 in DNA: TGTGCCAGCAGCCCTTACCCCATGACTAGCGGGAGGCAAAATGAGCAGTTCTTC. The encoded protein is CASSPYPMTSGRQNEQFF.

The chain links TRBV7-9 to TRBJ2-6; tentatively, D is TRBD1 (6 bases). The germline V and J ends were trimmed by 5 bases and 2 bases, with 10 bases remaining between them. CDR1 and CDR2 (germline): SEHNR, FQNEAQ (reference sequence). This CDR3 has 15 amino acids. The chain's CDR3 is CASSDEGAGANVLTF. The CDR3 bases are TGTGCCAGCAGCGACGAGGGGGCTGGGGCCAACGTCCTGACTTTC.

The table lists this clonotype with a few counts. The genes are TRBV14 and TRBJ2-1; maybe TRBD2 (7 bases). CDR1 is SGHDN, CDR2 FVKESK, per germline. Trimming took 6 bases from V and 9 from J, leaving 15 bases between them. There are 13 residues in the CDR3. The CDR3 loop reads CASRNWGGGEQFF. The CDR3 bases are TGTGCCAGCAGAAATTGGGGGGGCGGTGAGCAGTTCTTC.

This chain joins TRBV28 and TRBJ1-3, with D hard to call. Trimming left V 6 bases short and J 2 bases short, with 20 bases between. The CDR3 sequence is 17 residues long. CDR1 MDHEN and CDR2 SYDVKM come from the germline V gene. CDR3 protein: CASSSTFKPGPGNTIYF. CDR3 DNA sequence: TGTGCCAGCAGCTCTACATTCAAACCGGGTCCTGGAAACACCATATATTTT.

The J gene is TRBJ2-7, the V gene TRBV29-1, with D perhaps matching TRBD1 (6 bases). Germline CDR1 and CDR2: SQVTM and ANQGSEA. The CDR3 length is 16 residues. The ends were cut back, 7 bases at V and 3 bases at J, with 25 bases in the middle. The CDR3 protein is CSALGYRASPGYEQYF. Written as DNA, the CDR3 is TGCAGCGCCCTGGGGTACAGGGCGAGCCCTGGCTACGAGCAGTACTTC.

This clonotype has just a few counts. This sequence joins TRBV27 and TRBJ2-1; D not resolved. V was trimmed by 5 bases and J by 0 bases, leaving 11 bases between them. The length of the CDR3 is 15 residues. CDR1 is MNHEY and CDR2 is SMNVEV in the germline V gene (reference sequence). CDR3 amino acids: CASSPKLRSYNEQFF. The CDR3 DNA follows: TGTGCCAGCAGTCCTAAGCTGCGCTCCTACAATGAGCAGTTCTTC.

This clonotype turned up a few times. The genes are TRBV7-3 and TRBJ1-2; 10 positions agree with TRBD1. CDR1 is SGHTA and CDR2 is FQGTGA in the germline V gene. The CDR3 is made up of 20 amino acids. V trimming: 3 bases; J trimming: 7 bases; junction bases outside the gene matches: 23. CDR3: CASSFSLYLRGTGEAGGYTF. CDR3 DNA sequence: TGTGCCAGCAGCTTCTCTCTCTACCTTCGTGGGACAGGGGAGGCGGGTGGCTACACCTTC.

V gene TRBV6-2 or TRBV6-3 combines with J gene TRBJ2-7; D gene unclear. The CDR3 is 11 amino acids. The germline CDR1 and CDR2 sequences are MNHEY and SVGEGT. Trimming took off 8 bases at V and 0 bases at J, with 5 bases between the two ends. CDR3 nucleotide sequence: TGTGCCAGCGGTGGCTCCTACGAGCAGTACTTC. This sequence encodes CASGGSYEQYF.

The chain employs TRBV29-1 and TRBJ2-1; the match to TRBD2 covers 8 bases. The V gene's germline CDR1 is SQVTM and CDR2 ANQGSEA. V gave up 6 bases and J gave up 1 base; unmatched junction bases: 11. CDR3 length equals 16 residues. The DNA of the CDR3 is TGCAGCGTCAGCGAAGGGACTAGTGGATCCTACAATGAGCAGTTCTTC. Translated: CSVSEGTSGSYNEQFF.

Regarding this clonotype: The junction does not match germline at one end; this may be a read error. This sequence joins TRBV11-2 and TRBJ2-2; 7 bases match TRBD1. This CDR3 region has 14 residues. The V gene's germline CDR1 is SGHAT and CDR2 FQNNGV. This CDR3 reads CASSADRVTGELFF. As DNA, the CDR3 is TGCGCCAGCAGCGCCGACAGGGTCACCGGGGAGCTGTTTTTT.

This clonotype has only a few counts. V is TRBV28 and J is TRBJ2-7; 7 bases map to TRBD2. This CDR3 comprises 14 residues. Germline-derived CDR1 and CDR2 are MDHEN and SYDVKM. V lost 7 bases to trimming and J lost 6 bases; unmatched junction nucleotides: 12. CDR3 in amino acids: CASNAQSGISEQYF. The CDR3 nucleotides are TGTGCCAGCAATGCCCAGAGCGGGATCAGCGAGCAGTACTTC.

The rearrangement links TRBV12-3 or TRBV12-4 to TRBJ1-6, with D possibly matching TRBD1 (5 bases). This CDR3 comprises 12 residues. Trimming left V 3 bases short and J 14 bases short, with 11 bases between. The CDR3 DNA reads TGTGCCAGCAGTTTGAATGGGGGTGCCCTCCACTTT. Encoded protein: CASSLNGGALHF.

This clonotype was counted between two and nine times. The chain has TRBV12-3 or TRBV12-4 and TRBJ1-5, with no clear D. V was trimmed by 3 bases and J by 5 bases, leaving 11 bases between them. This CDR3 is built from 14 residues. CDR3 nucleotides: TGTGCCAGCAGTTTTTCCGGGCCTTATCAGCCCCAGCATTTT. It encodes CASSFSGPYQPQHF.

CDR3 DNA: TGTGCCACCAGCAGACCGTACTTGAACACTGAAGCTTTCTTT. Residues: CATSRPYLNTEAFF. The chain couples TRBV15 to TRBJ1-1; D not resolved. CDR3 length: 14 amino acids. Trimming took off 2 bases at V and 0 bases at J, with 7 bases between the two ends. Germline CDR1 and CDR2: LNHNV and YYDKDF (reference sequence).

The V gene is TRBV4-2, the J gene TRBJ2-5; TRBD2 aligns across 8 bases. Trimming cost V 1 base and J 2 bases; bases outside gene matches: 3. The length of the CDR3 is 15 residues. Germline CDR1 reads LGHNA; CDR2 reads YNFKEQ. The CDR3 nucleotides read TGTGCCAGCAGCCAAGCTAGCGGGCCTCAAGAGACCCAGTACTTC. Amino acid sequence: CASSQASGPQETQYF.

The chain links TRBV20-1 to TRBJ1-1; D is possibly TRBD1 (6 bases). Germline V gene lookup returns CDR1 DFQATT and CDR2 SNEGSKA (reference sequence). Trimming left V 0 bases short and J 4 bases short, with 12 bases between. The CDR3 loop spans 14 amino acids. CDR3 amino acids: CSARDPSGVTEAFF. DNA of the CDR3: TGCAGTGCTAGAGATCCTTCAGGGGTCACTGAAGCTTTCTTT.

This clonotype was detected a few times. The chain couples TRBV29-1 to TRBJ2-2, with a weak D call TRBD1 (6 bases). CDR1 and CDR2 (germline): SQVTM, ANQGSEA. V was clipped by 0 bases and J by 0 bases, with 11 bases between them. CDR3 length equals 16 residues. The CDR3 protein is CSVEDTGFANTGELFF. The CDR3 DNA reads TGCAGCGTTGAAGATACAGGGTTCGCGAACACCGGGGAGCTGTTTTTT.

In this sample, this clonotype turned up a few times. The genes are TRBV4-3 and TRBJ1-1; D ambiguous. Looked up from germline, CDR1 is LGHNA and CDR2 is YSLEER. CDR3 length equals 13 residues. The V end lost 1 base, the J end lost 6 bases, and 9 bases lay between the germline ends. CDR3 protein: CASSQGRTAEAFF. The CDR3 nucleotides read TGCGCCAGCAGCCAAGGGCGTACCGCTGAAGCTTTCTTT.

Notes on this clonotype: Mismatch with germline at one junction end may stem from a read error. The genes are TRBV7-2 and TRBJ2-1; 7 nucleotides line up with TRBD2. This CDR3 contains 16 residues. Germline lookup yields CDR1 SGHTA and CDR2 FQGNSA. CDR3 nucleotide sequence: TGTGCCAGCAGCTTGTCCTCCGGGGGGATCTACAGTGAGCAGTTCTTC. It encodes CASSLSSGGIYSEQFF.

This clonotype was picked up a small number of times. The chain combines TRBV6-4 with TRBJ2-3; possibly TRBD2 for D (6 bases). This CDR3 contains 14 residues. Trimming removed 3 bases at V and 2 bases at J, with 9 bases between. Germline V gene sequence: CDR1 MRHNA, CDR2 SNTAGT. The CDR3 DNA is TGTGCCAGCAGTGAAAGGACTAACACAGATACGCAGTATTTT. Protein product: CASSERTNTDTQYF.

The V call is TRBV9, the J call TRBJ2-5; D unresolved. TRBJ2-1 matches the DNA end more closely, so the J call is doubtful. The CDR3 is 15 amino acids. Per the germline V gene, CDR1 is SGDLS and CDR2 is YYNGEE. This chain's CDR3 is CASSVVPNPDNEQFF. The DNA of the CDR3 is TGTGCCAGCAGCGTAGTACCCAACCCGGACAATGAGCAGTTCTTC.